Sequencing of this T cell receptor beta chain was carried out in a study of blood T cells in healthy people across ages. V lost 0 bases, J lost 13 bases, and 11 bases stayed unmatched. There are 17 residues in the CDR3. From germline, CDR1 is LGHNA and CDR2 YNFKEQ. The table lists this clonotype with a few counts. Its specificity is unknown. There were healthy Caucasian individuals from Russia, aged roughly 6 to 95, serving as donors. PCR was performed a second time for roughly 7 to 12 cycles using a sample-barcoded 5' primer and a J-beta primer mix. The template-switch adaptor was a 5' adaptor with 12 random nucleotides. It tagged each cDNA molecule. Each CDR3 protein is one row after TCRdb ran MiXCR on the 5' RACE reads. The sample has under 800,000 distinct CDR3 sequences; 43% are singletons. Points from the study as a whole: A roughly linear fall in TCR beta diversity per million T cells was seen with increasing age.

V gene TRBV4-2 combines with J gene TRBJ2-3; 15 nucleotides agree with TRBD2. The TCR was taken from a woman aged 60-70 years in good health. Sequenced: blood. The CDR3, as DNA: TGTGCCAGCAGCCAAGATAGGACTAGCGGGAGGGCCTCGGGGAAGTATTTT. Its translation is CASSQDRTSGRASGKYF.